This entry describes one T cell receptor beta chain. The antigen is undetermined. This record belongs to a study of T cells expressing NK-cell markers. In the study overall: Of eight sequenced donors, seven were HCMV-seropositive and one HCMV-seronegative.

Study-wide results and limits: The CD3+CD56-NKG2C+ fraction of several donors was likewise dominated by these clonotypes. Of CD8+ T cells, about 1.0-7.5% belonged to dominant NKG2C+ clonotypes in more than five donors.

CDR1 is SQVTM, CDR2 ANQGSEA, per germline. The CDR3 runs to 14 residues. Generation of TCR beta cDNA was performed by 5'RACE template switching incorporating UMIs. TCRdb derives one entry per CDR3 protein from the 5' RACE reads, leaving out DNA. Reported are 550,000 to 600,000 distinct CDR3 sequences; the ten largest clones contain approximately 3.6%. The sequence was obtained from a young man in good health. The sample consisted of blood T cells: a sorted CD56 or NKG2C T cell subset, CD4+ or CD8+ T cells, or bulk PBMC T cells (not recorded which). The chain joins TRBV29-1 to TRBJ2-1; TCRdb picks TRBD2, but there is no DNA to check that call. The CDR3: CSVAPGLAGGEQFF.